Listed here are 18 T cell receptor beta chains from one sample, sequenced in a study of T-cell reconstitution after alpha-beta-depleted transplantation in children. Unique molecular identifiers were used in preparing the TCRbeta library. One entry per CDR3 protein, called by TCRdb with MiXCR from the PCR reads. In the table there are about 470,000 distinct CDR3 sequences, over 40% of which are singletons. This sample comprised PBMCs, obtained before TCRalphabeta/CD19-depleted stem cell transplant. The receptors derive from a girl aged 2 to 9 with aplastic anemia, due to receive a stem cell transplant.

A few counts support this clonotype. This rearrangement joins TRBV7-2 to TRBJ2-7, with D possibly being TRBD2 (5 bases). This CDR3 is 14 amino acids long. In germline, CDR1 is SGHTA, CDR2 FQGNSA. Trimming removed 8 bases from V and 6 bases from J, with 20 bases in between. CDR3 protein: CASSSGRGLSEQYF. CDR3 sequence (DNA): TGTGCCAGCTCAAGTGGCCGGGGTCTCAGCGAGCAGTACTTC.

This clonotype was observed a handful of times. The gene calls are TRBV28 and TRBJ1-2; 8 bases match TRBD1. Germline V lookup: CDR1 MDHEN, CDR2 SYDVKM. There are 12 residues in the CDR3. The V gene end was trimmed by 10 bases and the J gene end by 8 bases; junction bases not matched to a gene: 9. CDR3 protein: CATFHTGGGYTF. CDR3 nucleotides: TGTGCCACCTTCCACACAGGGGGGGGCTACACCTTC.

The chain employs TRBV20-1 and TRBJ1-4; 7 bases are a match to TRBD1. Germline lookup yields CDR1 DFQATT and CDR2 SNEGSKA (reference sequence). V lost 4 bases and J lost 5; bases outside the gene matches: 4. The CDR3 is 13 residues long. CDR3 coding DNA: TGCAGTGCTACACCGGGACAGAATGAAAAACTGTTTTTT. This translates into CSATPGQNEKLFF.

V usage is TRBV3-1 and J usage is TRBJ1-2, with D possibly matching TRBD1 (5 bases). The germline V gene encodes CDR1 LGHDT and CDR2 YNNKEL (reference sequence). Trimming pared 3 bases from V and 4 bases from J, leaving 9 bases between. This CDR3 comprises 13 residues. The CDR3 here is CASSQTVSYGYTF. In nucleotides, the CDR3 is TGTGCCAGCAGCCAGACAGTTTCCTATGGCTACACCTTC.

In its sample, this clonotype was seen a few times. V usage is TRBV20-1 and J usage is TRBJ2-7, with 7 bases fitting TRBD2. Germline CDR1 reads DFQATT; CDR2 reads SNEGSKA (reference sequence). The CDR3 is made up of 14 amino acids. Unmatched junction bases numbered 10, after V lost 8 bases and J lost 0 bases. The CDR3 loop is CSFNTQRDSYEQYF. The CDR3 nucleotides read TGCAGTTTTAACACCCAGCGGGACTCCTACGAGCAGTACTTC.

This clonotype was seen only a few times. The rearrangement joins TRBV5-1 to TRBJ2-1; 9 bases line up with TRBD2. Per germline, CDR1 SGHRS and CDR2 YFSETQ. CDR3 size: 15 residues. Trimming removed 0 bases from V and 7 bases from J; junction bases left unmatched: 5. CDR3 region: CASSLVSSGVNEQFF. CDR3 in DNA: TGCGCCAGCAGCTTGGTATCTAGCGGGGTTAATGAGCAGTTCTTC.

Concerning this clonotype itself: Possible read error: a much larger clone is one base away. The V call is TRBV18, the J call TRBJ1-2; D uncertain. The CDR3 has 13 amino acids. Germline V gene lookup returns CDR1 KGHSH and CDR2 LQKENI. The CDR3 sequence: CATSPYDNDGYTF. Written as DNA, the CDR3 is TGTGCCACCTCACCATACGACAACGATGGCTACACCTTC. The full variable domain, in which reference TRBV18 and TRBJ1-2 provide the parts outside the CDR3, is NAGVMQNPRHLVRRRGQEARLRCSPMKGHSHVYWYRQLPEEGLKFMVYLQKENIIDESGMPKERFSAEFPKEGPSILRIQQVVRGDSAAYFCATSPYDNDGYTFGSGTRLTVV.

This CDR3 reads CASTPISYNEQFF. CDR3 sequence (DNA): TGTGCCAGCACCCCCATCTCCTACAATGAGCAGTTCTTC. The rearrangement joins TRBV6-1 to TRBJ2-1, with no clear D. The CDR3 has 13 residues. V dropped 7 bases and J dropped 0 bases, with 7 bases sitting between them. Germline CDR1 MNHNS, CDR2 SASEGT.

The chain combines TRBV6-2 or TRBV6-3 with TRBJ2-3, with D possibly TRBD2 on 5 matching bases. Germline CDR1 reads MNHEY; CDR2 reads SVGEGT. CDR3 length: 23 residues. Trimming removed 7 bases at V and 0 bases at J, with 38 bases between. The CDR3 DNA reads TGTGCCAGCATTACGGGGAATAAGCTCTTGTATTTTTTACCTCCTCGTAGCACAGATACGCAGTATTTT. It encodes CASITGNKLLYFLPPRSTDTQYF.

The table lists this clonotype with a few counts. The rearrangement links TRBV4-1 to TRBJ2-7, with a possible D match to TRBD1 (5 bases). Trimming pared 3 bases from V and 3 bases from J, leaving 15 bases between. Germline V lookup: CDR1 MGHRA, CDR2 YSYEKL. The CDR3 length is 15 residues. The CDR3 here is CASSQSGQTHYEQYF. CDR3 coding DNA: TGCGCCAGCAGCCAGTCTGGACAAACCCACTACGAGCAGTACTTC.

The V gene is TRBV7-2, the J gene TRBJ2-2, with D possibly being TRBD2 (6 bases). This CDR3 has 13 amino acids. V was trimmed by 4 bases and J by 11 bases, leaving 14 bases between them. CDR1 and CDR2 (germline): SGHTA, FQGNSA. The CDR3 DNA is TGTGCCAGCAGCTCCGGGGGTCAGAGAGAGCTGTTTTTT. The encoded protein is CASSSGGQRELFF.

The table lists this clonotype with many counts. The J gene is TRBJ2-7, the V gene TRBV7-9; TRBD1 aligns across 10 bases. Losses at the gene ends were 5 bases for V and 3 bases for J; bases not matched to a gene: 4. This CDR3 spans 14 amino acids. CDR1 and CDR2 (germline): SEHNR, FQNEAQ (reference sequence). CDR3 in amino acids: CASSTDRGYYEQYF. The CDR3, as DNA: TGTGCCAGCAGCACGGACAGGGGGTACTACGAGCAGTACTTC.

V gene TRBV28 combines with J gene TRBJ2-1, with D perhaps TRBD1 (6 bases). Trimming cost V 10 bases and J 4 bases, with 17 bases left between them. The germline gives CDR1 MDHEN, CDR2 SYDVKM. The CDR3 has 14 amino acids. The CDR3 sequence: CAIENLDRYNEQFF. In DNA, the CDR3 is TGTGCCATAGAAAACCTGGACAGATACAATGAGCAGTTCTTC.

As for this clonotype: A junction end diverges from the germline sequence, so it may reflect a read error. The V and J genes are TRBV6-1 and TRBJ1-1; D is unclear. The length of the CDR3 is 14 residues. Germline assignment: CDR1 MNHNS and CDR2 SASEGT. CDR3 DNA sequence: TGTGCCAGCAGTGAAGCGCGAGGAGAAACTGGAGCTTTCTTT. Encoded protein: CASSEARGETGAFF.

The chain uses TRBV7-2 and TRBJ2-1; D possibly corresponds to TRBD2 (5 bases). This CDR3 contains 15 residues. The V and J ends lost 1 base and 4 bases respectively, with 11 bases between them. The germline CDR1 and CDR2 sequences are SGHTA and FQGNSA. The CDR3 region has the DNA TGTGCCAGCAGCTTAGAGGCTAGCCCATACAATGAGCAGTTCTTC. This sequence encodes CASSLEASPYNEQFF.

The chain joins TRBV14 to TRBJ2-7, with no clear D. Trimming took 0 bases from V and 6 from J, leaving 9 bases between them. CDR1 and CDR2 from the germline V gene are SGHDN and FVKESK. The CDR3 is 13 residues long. CDR3 nucleotides: TGTGCCAGCAGCCAAGAAGGAAGTAGCGAGCAGTACTTC. This translates into CASSQEGSSEQYF. Using reference TRBV14 and TRBJ2-7 for the parts outside the CDR3, the full variable domain is EAGVTQFPSHSVIEKGQTVTLRCDPISGHDNLYWYRRVMGKEIKFLLHFVKESKQDESGMPNNRFLAERTGGTYSTLKVQPAELEDSGVYFCASSQEGSSEQYFGPGTRLTVT.

This rearrangement joins TRBV25-1 to TRBJ1-1; maybe TRBD1 (6 bases). Germline CDR1 is MGHDK and CDR2 is SYGVNS. The CDR3 spans 14 residues. V lost 7 bases to trimming and J lost 1 base, with 13 bases between them. The CDR3 DNA sequence: TGTGCCAGCATGGTTGGGGGGCCGAACACTGAAGCTTTCTTT. It is translated as CASMVGGPNTEAFF.

The chain couples TRBV10-3 to TRBJ2-7; D gene uncertain. The length of the CDR3 is 12 residues. V lost 4 bases to trimming and J lost 6 bases, with 10 bases between them. CDR1 is ENHRY, CDR2 SYGVKD, per germline. The CDR3 region is CAISGLSPEQYF. The CDR3 nucleotides read TGTGCCATCAGTGGGCTCTCCCCCGAGCAGTACTTC.